These 24 T cell receptor beta chains came from one sample sequenced in a study of T cells in Graves' hyperthyroidism and ophthalmopathy. TCR beta CDR3 regions were amplified from RNA transcripts. The HTBI set primed first-round TCR CDR3 RT-PCR. A single record per CDR3 protein comes from TCRdb applying MiXCR to the multiplex PCR reads. The table includes a few hundred thousand distinct CDR3 sequences, about 43% detected once. The source material was peripheral blood or thyroid tissue (not recorded which). The source of these receptors is a woman younger than 35 with Graves' hyperthyroidism.

This clonotype occurred once. V gene TRBV9 combines with J gene TRBJ2-5, with D maybe TRBD1 (6 bases). The CDR3 has 15 residues. Between the trimmed V and J ends, which lost 1 base and 11 bases, there was a span of 21 bases. Looked up from germline, CDR1 is SGDLS and CDR2 is YYNGEE. The CDR3 region has the DNA TGTGCCAGCAGCGTAACTCTTATGGGGGCAGATACGCAGTACTTC. Amino acid sequence: CASSVTLMGADTQYF.

In regard to this clonotype: Because the CDR3 is missing its conserved closing phenylalanine or tryptophan, this is likely a read error. This sequence joins TRBV6-5 and TRBJ2-2; either TRBD1 or TRBD2 may fit D (5 bases each). The CDR3 is made up of 15 amino acids. Trimming left V 11 bases short and J 1 base short, with 17 bases between. Germline CDR1 and CDR2: MNHEY and SVGAGI. The DNA for the CDR3 is TGTGCCGCCTCTGGGGGAGATCTGAACACCGGGGAGCTGTTTTCT. Translated: CAASGGDLNTGELFS.

This clonotype has ten or more counts. This sequence joins TRBV7-6 and TRBJ2-7; 15 bases line up with TRBD2. CDR3 length: 17 amino acids. The V and J ends lost 4 bases and 6 bases, in that order; junction bases with no gene match: 10. The germline V gene encodes CDR1 SGHVS and CDR2 FNYEAQ. CDR3 region: CASSSAGTSGRSGEQYF. DNA for the CDR3: TGTGCCAGCAGCTCGGCCGGGACTAGCGGGAGGAGTGGCGAGCAGTACTTC.

This clonotype came up many times. J is TRBJ1-2 and V is TRBV4-3; D is unresolved. The CDR3 sequence is 16 residues long. The germline CDR1 and CDR2 sequences are LGHNA and YSLEER. The germline V and J ends were trimmed by 0 bases and 6 bases, with 17 bases remaining between them. CDR3 residues: CASSQERTASNHGYTF. The CDR3 DNA is TGCGCCAGCAGCCAAGAGCGAACAGCCTCGAATCATGGCTACACCTTC.

V and J are TRBV29-1 and TRBJ1-2; maybe TRBD1 (5 bases). The CDR3 loop spans 18 amino acids. The V and J ends lost 7 bases and 3 bases respectively, with 30 bases between them. Germline V gene sequence: CDR1 SQVTM, CDR2 ANQGSEA. CDR3 in DNA: TGCAGCGCCGCCCCCGGGAGGAGAGGGACCGTCGAAGACTATGGCTACACCTTC. Amino acid sequence: CSAAPGRRGTVEDYGYTF.

This chain links TRBV12-3 or TRBV12-4 with TRBJ2-7, with D perhaps being TRBD1 or TRBD2 (5 bases each). This CDR3 has 16 residues. V shed 2 bases and J shed 0 bases, with 14 bases lying between them. As DNA, the CDR3 is TGTGCCAGCAGTTTAATAGTGGGACGGCTCTCCTACGAGCAGTACTTC. Amino acids: CASSLIVGRLSYEQYF.

At least ten counts were recorded for this clonotype. V usage is TRBV6-2 or TRBV6-3 and J usage is TRBJ2-7, with D possibly TRBD2 on 6 matching bases. Trimming removed 2 bases from V and 2 bases from J, with 13 bases in between. Germline CDR1 and CDR2: MNHEY and SVGEGT. The length of the CDR3 is 15 residues. The CDR3 DNA reads TGTGCCAGCAGTTACGATCGGGAGCGGGCCTACGAGCAGTACTTC. Its protein product is CASSYDRERAYEQYF.

On this clonotype itself: At one boundary the junction diverges from the germline segment, which might be a read error. The chain joins TRBV5-8 to TRBJ1-5; D unresolved. The CDR3 contains 12 residues. Germline values: CDR1 SGHTS, CDR2 YDEGEE. The CDR3 DNA sequence: TGTGCCAGCAGCCCTCCCAATCGGCCCCAGCATTTT. Translated, it gives CASSPPNRPQHF.

This clonotype has only one observation. V gene TRBV20-1 combines with J gene TRBJ1-5, with D possibly TRBD1 on 6 matching bases. V gave up 0 bases and J gave up 1 base, with 16 bases separating them. CDR1 is DFQATT, CDR2 SNEGSKA, per germline (reference sequence). The CDR3 extends over 17 amino acids. The CDR3 here is CSARDGGHWGSNQPQHF. In nucleotides, the CDR3 is TGCAGTGCTAGAGATGGGGGACACTGGGGGAGCAATCAGCCCCAGCATTTT.

This clonotype was seen ten or more times. V is TRBV20-1 and J is TRBJ2-7, with 7 bases identical to TRBD1. The CDR3 length is 13 residues. V shed 4 bases and J 3 bases; nucleotides not matched to a gene: 6. Germline CDR1 and CDR2: DFQATT and SNEGSKA (reference sequence). CDR3 sequence reads: CSAKGASGYEQYF. The CDR3 region has the DNA TGCAGTGCTAAGGGGGCGTCGGGCTACGAGCAGTACTTC.

This clonotype came up a few times. This may stem from a read error, because a much larger clone lies one nucleotide away. J is TRBJ2-7 and V is TRBV9; no clear D gene. CDR3 length: 14 residues. Trimming left V 7 bases short and J 7 bases short, with 21 bases between. Germline lookup yields CDR1 SGDLS and CDR2 YYNGEE. The DNA for the CDR3 is TGTGCCAGCGGTACAACGAGTACCTACAATGAGCAGTACTTC. Residues: CASGTTSTYNEQYF.

CDR3: CASSLSRGDSPLHF. For the CDR3, the DNA is TGTGCCAGCAGCTTAAGCAGGGGGGATTCACCCCTCCACTTT. The chain is built from TRBV7-2 and TRBJ1-6; TRBD1 matches 7 bases. Germline CDR1 SGHTA, CDR2 FQGNSA. The V gene end was trimmed by 2 bases and the J gene end by 8 bases; junction bases not matched to a gene: 3. The CDR3 is 14 residues long.

This clonotype was observed at least ten times. The chain carries TRBV19 and TRBJ2-5; no clear D. The V end was cut by 4 bases, the J end by 6 bases, with 12 bases between. The V gene's germline CDR1 is LNHDA and CDR2 SQIVND (reference sequence). The length of the CDR3 is 13 residues. CDR3 in DNA: TGTGCCAGTAGTACAGACGGGTGGAAGACCCAGTACTTC. Translating it yields CASSTDGWKTQYF.

This rearrangement joins TRBV4-3 to TRBJ1-2; tentatively, D is TRBD1 (6 bases). The CDR3 totals 15 residues. V was cut by 0 bases and J by 4 bases, with 12 bases left in between. Germline V lookup: CDR1 LGHNA, CDR2 YSLEER. CDR3 sequence reads: CASSQDGRGIYGYTF. The DNA of the CDR3 is TGCGCCAGCAGCCAAGATGGCAGGGGAATCTATGGCTACACCTTC.

This sequence joins TRBV20-1 and TRBJ2-5; TRBD1 agrees at 11 bases. Germline values: CDR1 DFQATT, CDR2 SNEGSKA (reference sequence). J was trimmed by 6 bases and V by 3 bases; bases with no gene match: 3. This CDR3 contains 13 residues. The CDR3 protein is CSARGQGVQTQYF. The CDR3 DNA reads as TGCAGTGCTAGGGGACAGGGGGTACAGACCCAGTACTTC.

This clonotype was detected only once. At one of its ends the junction is not consistent with the germline gene, which may arise from a read error. The chain couples TRBV5-5 to TRBJ1-5; 8 bases map to TRBD1. CDR3 length equals 16 residues. Germline CDR1 SGHKS, CDR2 YYEKEE (reference sequence). The CDR3 is CASSPQGANGNEPQHF. CDR3 DNA sequence: TGCGCCAGCAGCCCTCAGGGGGCTAATGGCAATGAGCCCCAGCATTTT.

This clonotype was seen a few times. This rearrangement joins TRBV2 to TRBJ2-7; 12 bases are a match to TRBD2. The V gene's germline CDR1 is SNHLY and CDR2 FYNNEI. This CDR3 spans 19 amino acids. V was clipped by 6 bases and J by 5 bases; unmatched bases: 20. CDR3 in DNA: TGTGCCAGCAGCCACAAAACCCTGACTAGCGGGAGAGTTAGAAACGAGCAGTACTTC. Translating it yields CASSHKTLTSGRVRNEQYF.

With regard to this clonotype: The DNA is left out, because the CDR3 cannot be placed on it with certainty; the CDR3 is given as TCRdb lists it. The chain is built from TRBV10-1 and TRBJ1-5; the D call of TRBD1 is as the table states it, not checked on the DNA. Termini included, the CDR3 measures 20 amino acids. Germline V gene data show CDR1 as WNHNN and CDR2 as SYGVQD (reference sequence). CDR3 residues: CASNEPQGIRLHLRFGDQHF.

This clonotype has a count of ten or more. The chain carries TRBV29-1 and TRBJ1-2; D remains ambiguous. Germline V gives CDR1 SQVTM, CDR2 ANQGSEA. CDR3 length: 15 amino acids. Deletions cut 0 bases from V and 5 bases from J, with 16 bases between. Here the CDR3 reads CSVEDPFKGRYGYTF. CDR3 in DNA: TGCAGCGTTGAAGATCCGTTCAAGGGCCGGTATGGCTACACCTTC.

This sequence joins TRBV7-2 and TRBJ1-2; D remains ambiguous. The V end was cut by 6 bases, the J end by 8 bases, with 13 bases between. CDR1 SGHTA and CDR2 FQGNSA come from the germline V gene. This CDR3 has 12 amino acids. The CDR3 region is CASSQRAGGYTF. The CDR3 DNA reads TGTGCCAGCAGTCAAAGGGCGGGGGGCTACACCTTC. The variable domain in full, completed from reference TRBV7-2 and TRBJ1-2, reads GAGVSQSPSNKVTEKGKDVELRCDPISGHTALYWYRQSLGQGLEFLIYFQGNSAPDKSGLPSDRFSAERTGGSVSTLTIQRTQQEDSAVYLCASSQRAGGYTFGSGTRLTVV.

The rearrangement joins TRBV12-3 or TRBV12-4 to TRBJ2-5; D is perhaps TRBD2 (6 bases). Trimming pared 4 bases from V and 5 bases from J, leaving 17 bases between. The length of the CDR3 is 15 residues. For the CDR3, the DNA is TGTGCCAGCAGTTCCCGGGGGTTATTGTCCGAGACCCAGTACTTC. Its protein product is CASSSRGLLSETQYF.

The chain is built from TRBV15 and TRBJ1-2, with D unclear. Looked up from germline, CDR1 is LNHNV and CDR2 is YYDKDF (reference sequence). Trimming pared 1 base from V and 0 bases from J, leaving 9 bases between. This CDR3 comprises 15 residues. For the CDR3, the DNA is TGTGCCACCAGCAGAGGAAGGGAAGCTAACTATGGCTACACCTTC. Protein: CATSRGREANYGYTF.

This clonotype was counted at least ten times. The V and J genes are TRBV7-2 and TRBJ2-7, with 12 bases aligning to TRBD2. The germline V gene encodes CDR1 SGHTA and CDR2 FQGNSA. V shed 5 bases and J 6 bases; nucleotides not matched to a gene: 8. The CDR3 spans 15 residues. CDR3 region: CASSLEGLAGREQYF. The CDR3 coding sequence is TGTGCCAGCAGCCTTGAGGGACTAGCGGGTCGCGAGCAGTACTTC.

This CDR3 reads CSADLAVLTGELFF. DNA of the CDR3: TGCAGTGCAGACCTAGCGGTCCTCACCGGGGAGCTGTTTTTT. V gene TRBV20-1 combines with J gene TRBJ2-2; 7 bases are shared with TRBD2. The CDR3 is made up of 14 amino acids. V lost 6 bases, J lost 4 bases, and 8 bases stayed unmatched. Per the germline V gene, CDR1 is DFQATT and CDR2 is SNEGSKA (reference sequence).